Here is one T cell receptor beta chain with its context. The sample originates from a study of T cell changes during pregnancy in multiple sclerosis. The ends lost 0 bases at V and 4 bases at J; junction bases unmatched: 3. Per germline, CDR1 SGHTS and CDR2 YDEGEE. The CDR3 has 15 residues. Sequenced by immunoSEQ multiplex PCR; TCRdb stores in-frame clones only, minus some. Of around 96,000 clones in the sample, approximately 95% were seen once. The sample here was peripheral blood, taken after pregnancy. The rearrangement joins TRBV5-8 to TRBJ2-7, with TRBD1 matching over 11 bases. The source of this sequence is a female donor in good health, enrolled as a control in a pregnancy study. CDR3 loop: CASSLGDRGWYEQYF. The CDR3 region has the DNA TGTGCCAGCAGCTTGGGGGACAGGGGGTGGTACGAGCAGTACTTC.